This TCR beta chain is from a study of OX40 agonist ivuxolimab in advanced cancers. Study-level results: In a subset of nonresponders, normalized T-cell clonal expansion was also low. Dose levels from 0.1 to 3.0 mg/kg saw CD4+ and CD8+ blood T cells expand clonally by week 6. The study found among the lowest clonal expansion in partial responders at 0.1-3.0 mg/kg.

Points on this clone: What it binds is not known.

Assay: immunoSEQ multiplex PCR; the TCRdb copy retains only in-frame clones and omits some. The table has some 70,000 clones, roughly 90% seen once. J was trimmed by 0 bases and V by 2 bases; bases with no gene match: 4. The CDR3 has 15 residues. The germline V gene has CDR1 SGHTA and CDR2 FQGNSA. Baseline, cycle 4 day 1, and cycle 7 day 1 were the blood sampling points. The sequence was collected from an adult with an advanced solid tumor such as melanoma, head and neck, liver or kidney cancer. The material sequenced was CD4+ or CD8+ T cells sorted from blood, taken in a trial of the OX40 agonist ivuxolimab. The chain recombines TRBV7-2 with TRBJ2-7, with 7 bases identical to TRBD2. This CDR3 reads CASSLTAGYSYEQYF. The CDR3 coding sequence is TGTGCCAGCAGCTTAACAGCGGGATACTCCTACGAGCAGTACTTC.